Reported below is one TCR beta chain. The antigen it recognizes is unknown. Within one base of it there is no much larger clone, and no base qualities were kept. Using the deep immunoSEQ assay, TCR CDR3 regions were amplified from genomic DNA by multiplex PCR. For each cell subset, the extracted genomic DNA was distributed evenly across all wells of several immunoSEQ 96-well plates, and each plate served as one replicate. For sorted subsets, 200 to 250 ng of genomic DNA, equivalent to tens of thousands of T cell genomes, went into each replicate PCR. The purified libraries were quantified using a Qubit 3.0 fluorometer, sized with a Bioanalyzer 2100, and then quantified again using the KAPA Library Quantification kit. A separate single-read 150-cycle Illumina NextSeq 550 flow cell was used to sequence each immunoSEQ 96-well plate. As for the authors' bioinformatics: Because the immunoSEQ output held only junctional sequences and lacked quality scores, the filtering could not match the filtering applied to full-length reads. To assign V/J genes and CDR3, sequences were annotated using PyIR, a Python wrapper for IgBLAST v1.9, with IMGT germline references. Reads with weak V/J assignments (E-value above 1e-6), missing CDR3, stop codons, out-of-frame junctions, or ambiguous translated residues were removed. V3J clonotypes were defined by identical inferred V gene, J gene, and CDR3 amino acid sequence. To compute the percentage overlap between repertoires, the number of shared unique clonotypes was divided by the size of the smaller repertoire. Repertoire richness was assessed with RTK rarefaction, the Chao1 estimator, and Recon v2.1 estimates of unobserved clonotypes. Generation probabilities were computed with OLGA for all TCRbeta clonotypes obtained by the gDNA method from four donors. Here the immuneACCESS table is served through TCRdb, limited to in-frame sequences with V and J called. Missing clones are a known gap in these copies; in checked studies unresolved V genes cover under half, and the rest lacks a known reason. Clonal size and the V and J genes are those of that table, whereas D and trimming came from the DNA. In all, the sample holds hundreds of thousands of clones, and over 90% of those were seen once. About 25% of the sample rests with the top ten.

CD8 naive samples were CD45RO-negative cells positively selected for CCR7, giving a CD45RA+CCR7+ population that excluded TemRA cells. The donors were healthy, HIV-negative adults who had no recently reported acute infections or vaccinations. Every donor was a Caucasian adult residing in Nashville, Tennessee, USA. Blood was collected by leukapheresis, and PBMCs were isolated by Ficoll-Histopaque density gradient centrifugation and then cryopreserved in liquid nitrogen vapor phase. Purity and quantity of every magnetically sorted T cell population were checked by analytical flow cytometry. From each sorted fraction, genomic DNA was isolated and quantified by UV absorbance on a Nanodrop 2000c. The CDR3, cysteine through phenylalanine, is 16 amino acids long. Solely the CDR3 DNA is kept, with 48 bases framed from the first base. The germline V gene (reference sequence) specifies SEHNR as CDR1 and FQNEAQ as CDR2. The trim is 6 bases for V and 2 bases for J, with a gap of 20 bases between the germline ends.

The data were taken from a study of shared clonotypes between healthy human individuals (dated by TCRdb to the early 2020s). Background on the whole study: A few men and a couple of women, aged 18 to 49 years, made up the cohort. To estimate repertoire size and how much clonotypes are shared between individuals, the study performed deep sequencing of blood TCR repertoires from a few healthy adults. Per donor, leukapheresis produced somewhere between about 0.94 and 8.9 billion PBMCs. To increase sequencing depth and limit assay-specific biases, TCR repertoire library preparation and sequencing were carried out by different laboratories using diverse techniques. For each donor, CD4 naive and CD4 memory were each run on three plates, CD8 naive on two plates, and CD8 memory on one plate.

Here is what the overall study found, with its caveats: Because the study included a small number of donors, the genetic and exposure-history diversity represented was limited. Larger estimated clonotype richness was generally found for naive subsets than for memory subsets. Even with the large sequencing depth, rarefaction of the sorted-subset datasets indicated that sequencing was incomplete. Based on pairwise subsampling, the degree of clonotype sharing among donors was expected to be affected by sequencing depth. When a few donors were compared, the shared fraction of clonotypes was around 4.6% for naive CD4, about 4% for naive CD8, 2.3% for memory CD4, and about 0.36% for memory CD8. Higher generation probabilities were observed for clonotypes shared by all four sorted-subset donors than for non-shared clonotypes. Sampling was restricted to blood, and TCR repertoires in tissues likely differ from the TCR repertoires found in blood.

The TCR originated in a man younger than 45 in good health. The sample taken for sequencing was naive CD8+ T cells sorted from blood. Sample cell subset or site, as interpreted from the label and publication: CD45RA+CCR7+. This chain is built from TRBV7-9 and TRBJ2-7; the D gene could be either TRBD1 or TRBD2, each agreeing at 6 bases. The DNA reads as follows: TGTGCCAGCAGTGATGGGGGGCTAGGGGACACCTACGAGCAGTACTTC. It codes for CASSDGGLGDTYEQYF. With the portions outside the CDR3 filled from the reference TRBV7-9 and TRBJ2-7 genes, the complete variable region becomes DTGVSQNPRHKITKRGQNVTFRCDPISEHNRLYWYRQTLGQGPEFLTYFQNEAQLEKSRLLSDRFSAERPKGSFSTLEIQRTEQGDSAMYLCASSDGGLGDTYEQYFGPGTRLTVT.